This T cell receptor beta chain was found in a study of T cells after yellow fever vaccination. Findings and limits, study-wide: Reappearance after the booster was seen for most primary-vaccination clones, at more than 95% CD4 and more than 80% CD8.

This CDR3 has 20 residues. TCRdb re-derived calls from the 5' RACE reads in MiXCR, one entry per CDR3 protein. The top ten clones hold about 17% of a sample with about 370,000 distinct CDR3 sequences, more than 9% of them seen once. Worth noting for this clonotype: The target antigen is unknown.

The TCR originated in a man aged 18 to 30 who received the YFV17D yellow fever vaccine. The rearrangement links TRBV21-1 to TRBJ1-6; TRBD1, as called in the table, went unchecked against the DNA. TRBV21-1 is reported as a pseudogene. The source material was PBMCs, sampled on the day of the first yellow fever vaccination. The CDR3 DNA reads as TGTGCCAGCAGTGGGGACAGGCCCCCGGACCCGAGCTCCTATAATTCACCCCTCCACTTT. Translation: CASSGDRPPDPSSYNSPLHF.